The following is a TCR beta chain sequence with its context. This specimen belongs to a study of shared clonotypes between healthy human individuals. Turning to the study itself: Samples came from a couple of female and a few male donors aged 18 to 49.

Repertoires were generated with immunoSEQ multiplex PCR, while TCRdb's copy carries only in-frame clones and drops some. The data show about 2.3 million clones, over 90% seen once. The CDR3 contains 14 residues. Per germline, CDR1 LGHNA and CDR2 YNFKEQ. Between the trimmed V and J ends, which lost 0 bases and 3 bases, there was a span of 9 bases. The receptor was isolated from a man between 18 and 35 years old in good health. Some clones in this sample may be carry-over from other donors' samples. Sequencing used naive CD4+ T cells from PBMCs. Regarding subset: CD45RA+ positively selected. The chain couples TRBV4-2 to TRBJ2-7; D gene ambiguous. This CDR3 reads CASSQDRLYYEQYF. In DNA, the CDR3 is TGTGCCAGCAGCCAAGATAGGCTGTACTACGAGCAGTACTTC.